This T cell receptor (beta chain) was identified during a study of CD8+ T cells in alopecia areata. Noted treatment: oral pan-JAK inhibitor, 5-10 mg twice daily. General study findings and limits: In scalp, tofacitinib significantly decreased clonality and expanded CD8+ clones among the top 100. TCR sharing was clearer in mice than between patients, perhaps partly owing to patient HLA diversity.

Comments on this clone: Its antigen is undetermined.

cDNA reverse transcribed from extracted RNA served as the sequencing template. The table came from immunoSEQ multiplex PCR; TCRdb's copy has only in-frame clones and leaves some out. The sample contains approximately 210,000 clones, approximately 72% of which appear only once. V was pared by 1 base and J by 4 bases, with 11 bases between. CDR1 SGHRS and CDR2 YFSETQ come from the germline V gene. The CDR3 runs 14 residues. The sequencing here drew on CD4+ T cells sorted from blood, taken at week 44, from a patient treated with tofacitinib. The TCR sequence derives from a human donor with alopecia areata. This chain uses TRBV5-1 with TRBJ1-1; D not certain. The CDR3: CASSLTARGTEAFF. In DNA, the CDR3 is TGCGCCAGCAGCTTGACGGCGCGGGGCACTGAAGCTTTCTTT.